Below are 30 T cell receptor beta chains sequenced from a single sample in a study of blood T cells in healthy people across ages. Next came a second PCR, run for about 6 to 11 cycles, which used a sample-barcoded 5' primer along with a J-beta primer mix. TCRdb redid the calling of the 5' RACE reads with MiXCR, one entry per CDR3 protein. The sample records some 1,800,000 distinct CDR3 sequences, around 40% being singletons. Sequencing was done on a sample of blood. These receptors were taken from a human donor in good health.

CDR3 loop: CATSTLGNTEAFF. The CDR3 DNA follows: TGTGCCACTTCTACTTTGGGGAACACTGAAGCTTTCTTT. The chain couples TRBV10-3 to TRBJ1-1; D unresolved. The germline V gene encodes CDR1 ENHRY and CDR2 SYGVKD. This CDR3 has 13 residues. The germline V and J ends were trimmed by 10 bases and 1 base, with 13 bases remaining between them.

This clonotype occurred once. Germline and junction disagree at one end, which may indicate a read error. This chain links TRBV5-1 with TRBJ2-1, with 11 bases lining up with TRBD2. The CDR3 length is 15 residues. Germline-derived CDR1 and CDR2 are SGHRS and YFSETQ. Here the CDR3 reads CTSSFTSGGANEQFF. The CDR3 DNA sequence: TGCACCAGCAGCTTTACTAGCGGGGGAGCCAATGAGCAGTTCTTC.

The sample holds many counts of this clonotype. The rearrangement joins TRBV6-1 to TRBJ2-7; D remains unclear. Germline-derived CDR1 and CDR2 are MNHNS and SASEGT. V was trimmed by 1 base and J by 3 bases, leaving 7 bases between them. The CDR3 is made up of 13 amino acids. Here the CDR3 reads CASSEGLSYEQYF. CDR3 nucleotide sequence: TGTGCCAGCAGTGAAGGACTGAGCTACGAGCAGTACTTC.

This clonotype was recorded many times. V usage is TRBV18 and J usage is TRBJ1-1; D remains unclear. The CDR3 is made up of 15 amino acids. The germline V gene encodes CDR1 KGHSH and CDR2 LQKENI. V was cut by 2 bases and J by 1 base, with 11 bases left in between. CDR3 in DNA: TGTGCCAGCTCACCATATGGGGTCGAGAACACTGAAGCTTTCTTT. Its translation is CASSPYGVENTEAFF.

In this sample, this clonotype turned up a few times. This chain links TRBV7-9 with TRBJ2-3; the match to TRBD2 covers 10 bases. Trimming cost V 2 bases and J 4 bases; bases outside gene matches: 6. CDR1 SEHNR and CDR2 FQNEAQ come from the germline V gene (reference sequence). The CDR3 is made up of 16 amino acids. CDR3 loop: CASSLTGTSVSDTQYF. For the CDR3, the DNA is TGTGCCAGCAGCTTAACCGGGACTAGCGTATCAGATACGCAGTATTTT.

The rearrangement uses TRBV7-2 and TRBJ2-7; 9 nucleotides align to TRBD2. The CDR3 is 15 residues long. The junction had 12 bases not matched to a gene; V was cut back by 5 bases and J by 7 bases. Germline CDR1 reads SGHTA; CDR2 reads FQGNSA. CDR3 DNA: TGTGCCAGCAGCCCCCGACTAGCGGACCCAAGGGAGCAGTACTTC. Its translation is CASSPRLADPREQYF.

This clonotype was picked up a small number of times. The V and J genes are TRBV20-1 and TRBJ2-5; the D is unclear. The CDR3 is made up of 11 amino acids. V lost 5 bases to trimming and J lost 3 bases, with 7 bases between them. Looked up from germline, CDR1 is DFQATT and CDR2 is SNEGSKA (reference sequence). CDR3 region: CSAQTEETQYF. CDR3 sequence (DNA): TGCAGTGCTCAGACCGAAGAGACCCAGTACTTC.

This clonotype was observed a few times. J is TRBJ1-6 and V is TRBV7-6; D is uncertain. CDR1 is SGHVS, CDR2 FNYEAQ, per germline. The CDR3 loop spans 15 amino acids. Trimming stripped 1 base from V and 6 bases from J, with 10 bases between. CDR3 sequence: CASSLGSHTNSPLHF. The CDR3 DNA reads TGTGCCAGCAGCTTAGGCAGCCACACTAATTCACCCCTCCACTTT.

In nucleotides, the CDR3 is TGCGCCAGCAGCTTGGAATGGCGGGACAGCCGTGTCTATGGCTACACCTTC. Protein product: CASSLEWRDSRVYGYTF. The chain joins TRBV5-1 to TRBJ1-2; 7 nucleotides align to TRBD1. This CDR3 is built from 17 residues. The ends lost 0 bases at V and 4 bases at J; junction bases unmatched: 12. Germline V gives CDR1 SGHRS, CDR2 YFSETQ.

V usage is TRBV5-1 and J usage is TRBJ2-7; TRBD1 matches at 9 bases. The CDR3 has 14 residues. Germline CDR1 SGHRS, CDR2 YFSETQ. J lost 6 bases, V lost 1 base, and 5 bases had no gene match. This CDR3 is CASSLSGQGGEQYF. Here the CDR3 DNA reads TGCGCCAGCAGCTTGTCGGGACAGGGAGGCGAGCAGTACTTC.

The chain couples TRBV11-3 to TRBJ2-3; 8 bases are shared with TRBD2. J lost 3 bases, V lost 5 bases, and 13 bases had no gene match. CDR1 is SGHNT, CDR2 YENEEA, per germline. CDR3 length: 17 amino acids. CDR3 nucleotide sequence: TGTGCCAGCAGCCCCCGTGGTACGCAGCGGGGGACAGATACGCAGTATTTT. Translation gives CASSPRGTQRGTDTQYF.

This clonotype showed up just a few times. The genes are TRBV24-1 and TRBJ2-1, with 9 nucleotides matching TRBD1. Germline CDR1 reads KGHDR; CDR2 reads SFDVKD. The trim removed 0 bases at V and 12 bases at J, leaving 11 bases unmatched. CDR3 size: 16 residues. CDR3 DNA: TGTGCCACCAGTGATTTGGGAACAGGGGGCGGGGTGAGGCAGTTCTTC. Protein: CATSDLGTGGGVRQFF.

The chain recombines TRBV11-3 with TRBJ2-3; 15 bases align to TRBD2. The V gene's germline CDR1 is SGHNT and CDR2 YENEEA. Trimming cost V 3 bases and J 12 bases; bases outside gene matches: 4. This CDR3 region has 14 residues. Here the CDR3 reads CASSFGLAGGPQYF. The CDR3 DNA sequence: TGTGCCAGCAGCTTCGGACTAGCGGGGGGGCCACAGTATTTT.

In regard to this clonotype: The junction and the germline gene differ at one end; a read error may be behind it. The rearrangement uses TRBV18 and TRBJ2-6, with D perhaps matching TRBD1 (5 bases). The CDR3 covers 13 residues. CDR1 and CDR2 from the germline V gene are KGHSH and LQKENI. CDR3 bases: TGTGCCAGCTCACCGGCTGGGGCCAGCGTCCTGACTTTC. It yields the protein CASSPAGASVLTF.

The chain uses TRBV12-3 or TRBV12-4 and TRBJ1-2; TRBD1 aligns across 8 bases. V lost 9 bases, J lost 8 bases, and 5 bases stayed unmatched. The CDR3 sequence is 11 residues long. The CDR3 sequence is CASDRGGGYTF. The CDR3 DNA reads as TGTGCCAGTGACAGGGGCGGGGGCTACACCTTC.

This rearrangement joins TRBV28 to TRBJ2-4, with a weak D call TRBD2 (7 bases). Germline lookup yields CDR1 MDHEN and CDR2 SYDVKM. The CDR3 length is 17 residues. V was shortened by 5 bases and J by 1 base, with 18 bases between the two germline ends. The chain's CDR3 is CASSPFRGGTAKNIQYF. The CDR3 DNA is TGTGCCAGCAGTCCCTTCAGGGGAGGGACGGCCAAAAACATTCAGTACTTC.

This clonotype turned up a few times. The chain links TRBV20-1 to TRBJ1-5; maybe TRBD1 (5 bases). The CDR3 extends over 13 amino acids. CDR1 and CDR2 from the germline V gene are DFQATT and SNEGSKA (reference sequence). V gave up 5 bases and J gave up 6 bases, with 14 bases separating them. CDR3 DNA sequence: TGCAGTGCTGGCGGGGGGGAGTTTCAGCCCCAGCATTTT. Residues: CSAGGGEFQPQHF.

There are a few counts of this clonotype. The rearrangement joins TRBV24-1 to TRBJ2-2, with D unresolved. The CDR3 is 16 residues long. V was trimmed by 2 bases and J by 4 bases, leaving 13 bases between them. Germline CDR1 KGHDR, CDR2 SFDVKD. The chain's CDR3 is CATSDSGLSATGELFF. The CDR3 DNA reads TGTGCCACCAGTGATTCTGGGCTCTCCGCCACCGGGGAGCTGTTTTTT.

This clonotype was seen at least ten times. CDR3 protein: CASRPGQGNEQFF. The CDR3 DNA reads TGTGCCAGCAGACCCGGACAGGGTAATGAGCAGTTCTTC. The chain combines TRBV6-5 with TRBJ2-1, with 8 bases lining up with TRBD1. The ends lost 6 bases at V and 7 bases at J; junction bases unmatched: 5. CDR1 is MNHEY, CDR2 SVGAGI, per germline. The CDR3 extends over 13 amino acids.

This clonotype came up a few times. The CDR3 DNA sequence: TGCGCCAGCAGCTCGTTCCAAAACTATGGCTACACCTTC. Amino acid sequence: CASSSFQNYGYTF. The chain recombines TRBV5-1 with TRBJ1-2; unclear D gene. Trimming cost V 3 bases and J 2 bases, with 8 bases left between them. CDR3 length: 13 amino acids. CDR1 is SGHRS and CDR2 is YFSETQ in the germline V gene. Complete variable domain (other parts from reference TRBV5-1 and TRBJ1-2): KAGVTQTPRYLIKTRGQQVTLSCSPISGHRSVSWYQQTPGQGLQFLFEYFSETQRNKGNFPGRFSGRQFSNSRSEMNVSTLELGDSALYLCASSSFQNYGYTFGSGTRLTVV.

This clonotype was picked up a small number of times. This sequence joins TRBV10-3 and TRBJ2-1, with D possibly being TRBD1 or TRBD2 (5 bases each). From germline, CDR1 is ENHRY and CDR2 SYGVKD. Between the trimmed V and J ends, which lost 2 bases and 14 bases, there was a span of 19 bases. The CDR3 runs 14 residues. The CDR3 sequence: CAISERRDPTPEFF. The CDR3 DNA sequence: TGTGCCATCAGTGAGAGAAGGGACCCTACTCCCGAGTTCTTC.

The chain joins TRBV4-1 to TRBJ1-2; possibly TRBD1 for D (6 bases). V gave up 1 base and J gave up 3 bases, with 18 bases separating them. This CDR3 comprises 17 residues. Germline CDR1 reads MGHRA; CDR2 reads YSYEKL. CDR3 loop: CASSQVRPWTAHYGYTF. DNA for the CDR3: TGCGCCAGCAGCCAAGTCCGACCCTGGACAGCTCACTATGGCTACACCTTC.

The chain joins TRBV4-2 to TRBJ2-3; D may match TRBD1 or TRBD2 (5 bases each). The CDR3 consists of 16 residues. Germline assignment: CDR1 LGHNA and CDR2 YNFKEQ. V lost 5 bases, J lost 0 bases, and 15 bases lay in between. DNA of the CDR3: TGTGCCAGCAGCTCTACAGGACTTTCTAGCACAGATACGCAGTATTTT. Amino acid sequence: CASSSTGLSSTDTQYF.

This clonotype was counted only a few times. The chain combines TRBV21-1 with TRBJ2-7; the table assigns TRBD1, which was not confirmed against the DNA. TRBV21-1 represents a pseudogene. The CDR3 runs to 12 residues. Here the CDR3 DNA reads TGTGCCAGCCCCGGGGACCTTTACGAGCAGTACTTC. This gives the protein CASPGDLYEQYF.

There are a few counts of this clonotype. J is TRBJ2-5 and V is TRBV28; D not certain. The J call may be wrong; the DNA end is better matched by TRBJ2-7. From germline, CDR1 is MDHEN and CDR2 SYDVKM. The CDR3 is made up of 15 amino acids. The chain's CDR3 is CASSPAGSPGDEQYF. The CDR3 coding sequence is TGTGCCAGCAGTCCCGCCGGGTCTCCAGGAGACGAGCAGTACTTC.

This clonotype was detected once. Compared with germline, one end of the junction differs, possibly owing to a read error. This rearrangement joins TRBV20-1 to TRBJ2-3; D gene ambiguous. CDR1 DFQATT and CDR2 SNEGSKA come from the germline V gene (reference sequence). The CDR3 spans 11 residues. The CDR3 DNA sequence: TGCAGCGCTATTCCTGCGAATACGCAGTATTTT. It codes for CSAIPANTQYF.

The V call is TRBV3-1, the J call TRBJ2-2; 8 bases map to TRBD1. In germline, CDR1 is LGHDT, CDR2 YNNKEL (reference sequence). This CDR3 is 15 amino acids long. The V and J ends lost 4 bases and 4 bases, in that order; junction bases with no gene match: 5. The CDR3 DNA reads as TGTGCCAGCAGCCCCAGGGGGCTGAGCACCGGGGAGCTGTTTTTT. This encodes CASSPRGLSTGELFF.

This clonotype occurred once. The CDR3 reads CSVAGTRAPNEQYF. CDR3 coding DNA: TGCAGCGTGGCCGGGACTAGAGCTCCGAATGAGCAGTACTTC. The gene calls are TRBV29-1 and TRBJ2-4; the match to TRBD2 covers 8 bases. Germline assignment: CDR1 SQVTM and CDR2 ANQGSEA. The CDR3 has 14 residues. J lost 13 bases, V lost 6 bases, and 17 bases had no gene match. The variable domain in full, with the rest retrieved from reference TRBV29-1 and TRBJ2-4, is SAVISQKPSRDICQRGTSLTIQCQVDSQVTMMFWYRQQPGQSLTLIATANQGSEATYESGFVIDKFPISRPNLTFSTLTVSNMSPEDSSIYLCSVAGTRAPNEQYFGAGTRLSVL.

This clonotype was seen more than once but under ten times. The chain carries TRBV5-5 and TRBJ1-4, with D possibly being TRBD1 (6 bases). V was clipped by 6 bases and J by 4 bases, with 10 bases between them. The V gene's germline CDR1 is SGHKS and CDR2 YYEKEE (reference sequence). The length of the CDR3 is 13 residues. The CDR3 nucleotides are TGTGCCAGCACCCAAGGGGGTAATGAAAAACTGTTTTTT. Translation: CASTQGGNEKLFF. Using reference TRBV5-5 and TRBJ1-4 for the parts outside the CDR3, the full variable domain is DAGVTQSPTHLIKTRGQQVTLRCSPISGHKSVSWYQQVLGQGPQFIFQYYEKEERGRGNFPDRFSARQFPNYSSELNVNALLLGDSALYLCASTQGGNEKLFFGSGTQLSVL.

This clonotype has a handful of counts. The CDR3 DNA reads as TGCAGCGCACAACGCTCGGGGGAGGTACGCACAGATACGCAGTATTTT. Translation: CSAQRSGEVRTDTQYF. The chain carries TRBV29-1 and TRBJ2-3, with D possibly matching TRBD2 (6 bases). Trimming removed 7 bases at V and 1 base at J, with 21 bases between. The CDR3 is 16 residues long. The V gene's germline CDR1 is SQVTM and CDR2 ANQGSEA.